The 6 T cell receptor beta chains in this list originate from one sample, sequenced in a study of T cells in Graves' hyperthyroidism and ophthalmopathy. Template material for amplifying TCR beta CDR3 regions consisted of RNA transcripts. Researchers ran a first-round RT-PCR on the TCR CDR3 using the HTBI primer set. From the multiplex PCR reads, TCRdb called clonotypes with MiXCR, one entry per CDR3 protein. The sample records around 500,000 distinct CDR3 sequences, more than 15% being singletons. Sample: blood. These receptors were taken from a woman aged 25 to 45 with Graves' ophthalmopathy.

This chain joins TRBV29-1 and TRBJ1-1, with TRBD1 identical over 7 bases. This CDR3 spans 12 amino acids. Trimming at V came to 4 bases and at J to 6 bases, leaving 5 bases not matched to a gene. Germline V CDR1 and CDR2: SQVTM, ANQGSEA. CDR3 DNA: TGCAGCGTTGTTTTTACAGGGGCTGAAGCTTTCTTT. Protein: CSVVFTGAEAFF.

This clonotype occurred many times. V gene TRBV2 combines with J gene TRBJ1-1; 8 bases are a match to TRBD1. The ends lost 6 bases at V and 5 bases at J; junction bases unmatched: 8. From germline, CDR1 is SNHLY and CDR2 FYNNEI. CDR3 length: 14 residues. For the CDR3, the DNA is TGTGCCAGCAGGCCCGGACAGGGAGGTACTGAAGCTTTCTTT. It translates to CASRPGQGGTEAFF.

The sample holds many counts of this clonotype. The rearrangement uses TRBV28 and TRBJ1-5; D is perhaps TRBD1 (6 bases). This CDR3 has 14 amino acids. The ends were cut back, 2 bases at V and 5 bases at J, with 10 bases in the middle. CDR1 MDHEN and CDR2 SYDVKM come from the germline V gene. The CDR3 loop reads CASSLGTRDQPQHF. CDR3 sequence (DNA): TGTGCCAGCAGTTTAGGGACAAGGGATCAGCCCCAGCATTTT.

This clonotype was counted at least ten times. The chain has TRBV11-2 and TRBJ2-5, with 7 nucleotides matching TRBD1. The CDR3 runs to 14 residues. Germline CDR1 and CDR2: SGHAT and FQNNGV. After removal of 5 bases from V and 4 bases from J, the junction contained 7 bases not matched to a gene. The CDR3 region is CASSRDRVGETQYF. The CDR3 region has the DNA TGTGCCAGCAGCCGAGACAGGGTGGGAGAGACCCAGTACTTC.

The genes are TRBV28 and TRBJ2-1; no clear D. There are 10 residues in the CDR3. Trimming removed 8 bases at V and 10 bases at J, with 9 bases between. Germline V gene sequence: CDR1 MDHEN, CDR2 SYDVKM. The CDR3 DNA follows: TGTGCCAGCCAACAAGCAGAGCAGTTCTTC. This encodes CASQQAEQFF.

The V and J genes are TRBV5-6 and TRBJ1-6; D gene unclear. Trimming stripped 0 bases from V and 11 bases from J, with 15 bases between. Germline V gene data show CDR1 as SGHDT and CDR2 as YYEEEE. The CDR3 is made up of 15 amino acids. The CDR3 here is CASSLAPGRAPPLHF. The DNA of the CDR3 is TGTGCCAGCAGCTTGGCCCCGGGGAGAGCACCACCCCTCCACTTT.